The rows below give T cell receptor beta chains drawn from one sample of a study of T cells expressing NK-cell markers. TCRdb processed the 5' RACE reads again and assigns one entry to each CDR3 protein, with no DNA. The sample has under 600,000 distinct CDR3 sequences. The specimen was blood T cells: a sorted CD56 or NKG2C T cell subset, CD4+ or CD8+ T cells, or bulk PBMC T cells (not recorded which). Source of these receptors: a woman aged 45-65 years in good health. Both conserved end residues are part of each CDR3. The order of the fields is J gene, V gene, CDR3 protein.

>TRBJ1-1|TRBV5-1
CASSWRVENTEAFF
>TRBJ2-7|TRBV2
CASSVGVPYEQYF
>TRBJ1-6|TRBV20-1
CSAPTTGTARVLLHF
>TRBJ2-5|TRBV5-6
CASSLYLGETQYF
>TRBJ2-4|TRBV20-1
CSARGAGLTLAKNIQYF
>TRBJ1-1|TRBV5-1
CASGEDRVQNTEAFF
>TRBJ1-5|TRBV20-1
CSASLGGDQPQHF
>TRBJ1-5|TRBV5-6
CASSFRGIHGNQPQHF
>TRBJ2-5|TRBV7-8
CASSFLPQETQYF
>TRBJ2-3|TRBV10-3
CAISELAGGHTQYF
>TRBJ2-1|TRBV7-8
CATAGRDGYNEQFF
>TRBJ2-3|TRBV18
CASSPRDRIGTDTQYF
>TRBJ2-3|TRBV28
CASSPNRWAGTDRTDTQYF
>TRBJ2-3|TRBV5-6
CASSQRLGTGGTDTQYF
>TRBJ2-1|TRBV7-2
CASSPPGLRYNEQFF
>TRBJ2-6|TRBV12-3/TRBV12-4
CASSLTGVTGANVLTF
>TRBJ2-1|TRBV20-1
CSARPGLAGPNEQFF
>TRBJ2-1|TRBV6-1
CASRTAGVWVGEQFF
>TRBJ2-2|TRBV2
CASNRDNTGELFF
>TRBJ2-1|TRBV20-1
CSAPSPINEQFF
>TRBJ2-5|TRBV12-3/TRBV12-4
CASSSDRVGETQYF
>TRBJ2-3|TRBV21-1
CASSKLAGETDTQYF
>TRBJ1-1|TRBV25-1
CASTLGQMNTEAFF
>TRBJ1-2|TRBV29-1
CSAGAPGRGYTF
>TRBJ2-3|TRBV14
CASSQEGERRADTQYF
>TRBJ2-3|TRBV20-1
CSARTGSSDTQYF
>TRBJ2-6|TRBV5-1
CASSILSSSGANVLTF
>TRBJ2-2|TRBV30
CAWRFAGTGELFF
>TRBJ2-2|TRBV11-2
CASSLSTKNTGELFF
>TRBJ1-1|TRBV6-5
CASSRAVLAEAFF